This TCR beta chain was observed in a study of blood T cell repertoires in COVID-19. Per the germline V gene, CDR1 is SGHTA and CDR2 is FQGNSA. V lost 1 base, J lost 7 bases, and 9 bases stayed unmatched. The CDR3 consists of 15 residues. In the original workflow: The assay estimated nucleated cells by amplifying reference gene primers. Measured with immunoSEQ multiplex PCR; TCRdb has only the in-frame clones, and not every one. V and J calls and clone size come straight from that table; D and trimming were deduced from the DNA. The table lists around 200,000 clones, over 80% of them singletons. Recovered status applied to Cohort 3 donors who had two consecutive negative PCRs. It also applied to those with clearance or with symptom resolution.

This sequence joins TRBV7-2 and TRBJ2-7; 8 bases line up with TRBD1. The sequence derives from a man younger than 45 who had recovered from COVID-19. The sequencing sample was made of PBMCs or T cells enriched from blood (not recorded which). The CDR3, as DNA: TGTGCCAGCAGCTTAGTTGCAGGGGGCGCGGAAGAGCAGTACTTC. Residues: CASSLVAGGAEEQYF.